This T cell receptor (beta chain) originates from a study of blood T cells in healthy people across ages. Study-level results: Long-lived and aged donors differed, with more naive CD4+ cells and higher diversity in the long-lived.

This clonotype was counted at least ten times. Its target is unknown. Compared with germline, one end of the junction differs, possibly owing to a read error. The extraction recovered at least 6 micrograms of total RNA per sample. CDR3 length equals 13 residues. Germline V lookup: CDR1 SSHAT, CDR2 FNYEAQ (reference sequence). It was with a sample-barcoded 5' primer and a J-beta primer mix that a second PCR of about 6 to 11 cycles was run. TCRdb reanalysed the 5' RACE reads using MiXCR and keeps one entry per CDR3 protein. The table has 700,000 to 950,000 distinct CDR3 sequences, roughly 60% seen once. The chain is built from TRBV7-7 and TRBJ2-7; 8 bases line up with TRBD1. The receptor was derived from a man aged 25-45 years in good health. Sequenced sample: blood. As DNA, the CDR3 is TGTGCTAGCAGCTTTGGACAGGGCTACGAGCAGTACTTC. Encoded protein: CASSFGQGYEQYF.